The 8 T cell receptor beta chains below come from one sample, sequenced in a study of blood T cells in healthy people across ages. A second PCR of 7 to 11 cycles used a sample-barcoded 5' primer and a J-beta primer mix. A single record per CDR3 protein comes from TCRdb applying MiXCR to the 5' RACE reads. The table has under 1 million distinct CDR3 sequences, under 45% seen once; the top ten hold approximately 19%. Sequenced material: blood. The receptors were sampled from a man aged 55 to 69 in good health.

The V and J genes are TRBV19 and TRBJ2-7; 7 nucleotides match TRBD1. The CDR3 runs to 14 residues. J gave up 10 bases and V 4 bases, and 13 bases lay outside the gene matches. Germline V lookup: CDR1 LNHDA, CDR2 SQIVND (reference sequence). DNA of the CDR3: TGTGCCAGTAGTAGGACAGGAATCAATCAGGTTCAGTACTTC. Residues: CASSRTGINQVQYF.

The chain has TRBV4-3 and TRBJ2-5; TRBD2 agrees at 13 bases. The J call is in doubt because the DNA end fits TRBJ2-7 better. This CDR3 is built from 15 residues. Germline CDR1 and CDR2: LGHNA and YSLEER. The CDR3 coding sequence is TGCGCCAGCAGCCAGGAACTAGCGGGGGGGTACGAGCAGTACTTC. The encoded protein is CASSQELAGGYEQYF.

The V call is TRBV20-1, the J call TRBJ2-1; TRBD1 matches 7 bases. The J call is in doubt because the DNA end fits TRBJ2-7 better. Germline CDR1 reads DFQATT; CDR2 reads SNEGSKA (reference sequence). The CDR3 covers 13 residues. The CDR3 DNA reads TGCAGTGCTCCTGACAGGGTCTACAATGAGCAGTACTTC. It codes for CSAPDRVYNEQYF.

V usage is TRBV6-1 and J usage is TRBJ1-2; TRBD1 might be the D (5 bases). Trimming cost V 4 bases and J 8 bases, with 11 bases left between them. The germline V gene has CDR1 MNHNS and CDR2 SASEGT. The CDR3 contains 12 residues. CDR3 sequence: CASSVRGRGYTF. The CDR3 DNA sequence: TGTGCCAGCAGTGTTCGGGGCCGGGGCTACACCTTC.

This clonotype was seen a few times. The rearrangement uses TRBV5-5 and TRBJ1-1; the D is unclear. The V end lost 3 bases, the J end lost 2 bases, and 8 bases lay between the germline ends. This CDR3 contains 13 residues. The germline V gene has CDR1 SGHKS and CDR2 YYEKEE (reference sequence). The CDR3 is CASSSPYNTEAFF. CDR3 bases: TGTGCCAGCAGCTCACCCTACAACACTGAAGCTTTCTTT.

This clonotype was detected only a few times. The junction shows a germline mismatch at one end, possibly a read error. The chain employs TRBV20-1 and TRBJ2-1; TRBD2 agrees at 8 bases. CDR1 and CDR2 (germline): DFQATT, SNEGSKA (reference sequence). The CDR3 is made up of 12 amino acids. CDR3 sequence reads: CSAGGLANKQFF. CDR3 in DNA: TGCAGTGCTGGAGGACTAGCCAATAAGCAGTTCTTC.

This chain uses TRBV15 with TRBJ2-1; D may be TRBD2 (6 bases). CDR1 and CDR2 (germline): LNHNV, YYDKDF (reference sequence). The CDR3 consists of 16 residues. With 2 bases removed from V and 0 bases from J, the gap between germline ends came to 11 bases. The DNA for the CDR3 is TGTGCCACCAGCAGACTAGCGACGAGCTCCTACAATGAGCAGTTCTTC. It codes for CATSRLATSSYNEQFF. Combining the CDR3 with reference TRBV15 and TRBJ2-1 gives the whole variable domain DAMVIQNPRYQVTQFGKPVTLSCSQTLNHNVMYWYQQKSSQAPKLLFHYYDKDFNNEADTPDNFQSRRPNTSFCFLDIRSPGLGDTAMYLCATSRLATSSYNEQFFGPGTRLTVL.

This clonotype was detected many times. The chain is built from TRBV27 and TRBJ2-7; 7 nucleotides agree with TRBD2. The J segment lost 7 bases and the V segment lost 7 bases, leaving 10 bases of the junction unmatched. This CDR3 contains 13 residues. CDR1 and CDR2 (germline): MNHEY, SMNVEV (reference sequence). The CDR3 DNA reads TGTGCCAGCAACATGAGGCCGGGACTAGAGCAGTACTTC. Residues: CASNMRPGLEQYF.